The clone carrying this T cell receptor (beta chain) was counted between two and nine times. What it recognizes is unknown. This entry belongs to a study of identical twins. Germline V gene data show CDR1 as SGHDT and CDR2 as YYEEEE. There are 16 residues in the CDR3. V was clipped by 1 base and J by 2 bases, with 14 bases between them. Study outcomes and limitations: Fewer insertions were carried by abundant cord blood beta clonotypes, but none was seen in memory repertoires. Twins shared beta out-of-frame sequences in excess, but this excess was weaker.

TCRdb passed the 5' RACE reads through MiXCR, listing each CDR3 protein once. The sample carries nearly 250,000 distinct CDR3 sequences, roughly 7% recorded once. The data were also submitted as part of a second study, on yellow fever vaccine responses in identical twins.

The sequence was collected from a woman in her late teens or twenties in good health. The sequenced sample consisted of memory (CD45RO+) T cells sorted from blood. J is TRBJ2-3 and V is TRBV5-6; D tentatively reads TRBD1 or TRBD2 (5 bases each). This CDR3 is CASSLIGTDLTDTQYF. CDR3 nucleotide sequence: TGTGCCAGCAGCTTGATCGGGACCGATCTCACAGATACGCAGTATTTT.